The present TCR beta chain was sequenced within a study of metastatic and nonmetastatic thyroid tumors. Treatment of any kind had been given to no patient before thyroid surgery. This CDR3 contains 14 residues. The V segment lost 6 bases and the J segment 7 bases; nucleotides outside the gene matches: 7. TCRdb recomputed clones from the PCR reads via MiXCR. Of 40,000 to 50,000 clones listed, about 4.3% are singletons. Sequences were obtained from blood. V and J are TRBV12-3 or TRBV12-4 and TRBJ1-4; 8 bases fit TRBD1. The origin of this receptor is a female donor with papillary thyroid cancer or a benign thyroid nodule (not recorded which). Some clones in this sample may be carry-over from other donors' samples. The CDR3 protein is CASRGGTGTEKLFF. DNA for the CDR3: TGTGCCAGCAGGGGAGGGACAGGTACTGAAAAACTGTTTTTT.